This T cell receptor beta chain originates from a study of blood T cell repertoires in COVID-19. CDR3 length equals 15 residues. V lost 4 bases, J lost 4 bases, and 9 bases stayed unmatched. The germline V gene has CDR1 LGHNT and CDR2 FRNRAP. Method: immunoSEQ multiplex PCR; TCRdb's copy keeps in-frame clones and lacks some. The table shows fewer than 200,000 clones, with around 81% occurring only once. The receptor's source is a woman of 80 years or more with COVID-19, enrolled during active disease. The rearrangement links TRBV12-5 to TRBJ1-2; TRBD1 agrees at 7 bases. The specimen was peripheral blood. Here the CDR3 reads CASGSSGQRFYGYTF. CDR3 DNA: TGTGCTAGTGGTTCCTCGGGACAGAGGTTCTATGGCTACACCTTC.